Listed below are T cell receptor beta chains from one sample, sequenced in a study of blood T cell repertoires in COVID-19. The repertoire was sequenced with immunoSEQ multiplex PCR; TCRdb's copy has only in-frame clones and lacks some. The data contain 150,000 to 200,000 clones, just over 90% of them singletons. The source material was peripheral blood. The origin of the receptors is a woman aged 55 to 70 with COVID-19, enrolled during active disease. Each CDR3 is given with its conserved first and last residue. The D gene is left open where the match is weak. Expanded clones are given a class, and other clones once, few, many or no size at all.

V gene: TRBV19
D gene: TRBD1
J gene: TRBJ1-2
clone size: once
CDR3 DNA: TGTGCCAGTAGATCGGGACAGGAGCTCTTTAACTATGGCTACACCTTC
CDR3 protein: CASRSGQELFNYGYTF

V gene: TRBV10-3
D gene: TRBD1
J gene: TRBJ1-6
clone size: .
CDR3 DNA: TGTGCCATCAGGCTGGACAGGGGGAATTCACCCCTCCACTTT
CDR3 protein: CAIRLDRGNSPLHF

V gene: TRBV4-3
D gene: TRBD2
J gene: TRBJ2-5
clone size: .
CDR3 DNA: TGCGCCAGCAGCCAAGATCTAAGCGGGGGGGAGCCTGGGACCCGAGAGACCCAGTACTTC
CDR3 protein: CASSQDLSGGEPGTRETQYF

V gene: TRBV6-1
D gene: TRBD2
J gene: TRBJ2-1
clone size: .
CDR3 DNA: TGTGCCAGCAGTGAATTAGCGGGGACCTACAATGAGCAGTTCTTC
CDR3 protein: CASSELAGTYNEQFF

V gene: TRBV18
D gene: .
J gene: TRBJ1-1
clone size: .
CDR3 DNA: TGTGCCAGCTCTGAACTCGGGACACGGCAGAAAGCTTTCTTT
CDR3 protein: CASSELGTRQKAFF

V gene: TRBV11-2
D gene: TRBD2
J gene: TRBJ2-1
clone size: once
CDR3 DNA: TGTGCCAGCAGCCCCGGACTAGCGAACTACAATGAGCAGTTCTTC
CDR3 protein: CASSPGLANYNEQFF

V gene: TRBV19
D gene: TRBD1
J gene: TRBJ1-3
clone size: .
CDR3 DNA: TGTGCCAGTATTCAGTATTCACAGGGGTCTGGAAACACCATATATTTT
CDR3 protein: CASIQYSQGSGNTIYF

V gene: TRBV19
D gene: TRBD1
J gene: TRBJ1-1
clone size: .
CDR3 DNA: TGTGCCAGTAGATCGACAGGGGTCCTTGAAGCTTTCTTT
CDR3 protein: CASRSTGVLEAFF

V gene: TRBV5-1
D gene: TRBD1
J gene: TRBJ2-3
clone size: .
CDR3 DNA: TGCGCCAGCAACTTCGGACAGGACGCAGATACGCAGTATTTT
CDR3 protein: CASNFGQDADTQYF

V gene: TRBV7-9
D gene: TRBD2
J gene: TRBJ2-1
clone size: .
CDR3 DNA: TGTGCCAGCAGCCGGGGACTAGCGGGGGACCTCCTACCTTACAATGAGCAGTTCTTC
CDR3 protein: CASSRGLAGDLLPYNEQFF

V gene: TRBV19
D gene: TRBD1
J gene: TRBJ1-6
clone size: .
CDR3 DNA: TGTGCCAGTAGTATGCAGACAGGGTCGAATTCACCCCTCCACTTT
CDR3 protein: CASSMQTGSNSPLHF

V gene: TRBV21-1
D gene: .
J gene: TRBJ1-3
clone size: .
CDR3 DNA: TGTGCCAGCAGGGGAAACAGGAGCTCTGGAAACACCATATATTTT
CDR3 protein: CASRGNRSSGNTIYF

V gene: TRBV18
D gene: TRBD1
J gene: TRBJ2-7
clone size: .
CDR3 DNA: TGTGCCAGCTCACCCAACGACCGGACAGGGGGATCCTACGAGCAGTACTTC
CDR3 protein: CASSPNDRTGGSYEQYF

V gene: TRBV6-6
D gene: .
J gene: TRBJ2-7
clone size: .
CDR3 DNA: TGTGCCAGCAGCATATCAGGGATCGAGTACGAGCAGTACTTC
CDR3 protein: CASSISGIEYEQYF

V gene: TRBV6-2/TRBV6-3
D gene: TRBD1
J gene: TRBJ2-5
clone size: few
CDR3 DNA: TGTGCCAGCAGTACCCACCGGGACAGGGGTCCCCGGGAGACCCAGTACTTC
CDR3 protein: CASSTHRDRGPRETQYF

V gene: TRBV6-5
D gene: .
J gene: TRBJ1-1
clone size: .
CDR3 DNA: TGTGCCAGCACCCGGAGACCGGACAGCACTGAAGCTTTCTTT
CDR3 protein: CASTRRPDSTEAFF

V gene: TRBV7-3
D gene: .
J gene: TRBJ2-3
clone size: .
CDR3 DNA: TGTGCCAGCAGCTTAATAGGTCAGGGCACAGATACGCAGTATTTT
CDR3 protein: CASSLIGQGTDTQYF

V gene: TRBV5-1
D gene: .
J gene: TRBJ1-2
clone size: once
CDR3 DNA: TGCGCCAGCAGCCACAGGACAGCATATGGCTACACCTTC
CDR3 protein: CASSHRTAYGYTF

V gene: TRBV13
D gene: TRBD1
J gene: TRBJ1-1
clone size: .
CDR3 DNA: TGTGCCAGCAGCTCGGGACAGGGTGAAGCTTTCTTT
CDR3 protein: CASSSGQGEAFF

V gene: TRBV5-1
D gene: .
J gene: TRBJ2-2
clone size: .
CDR3 DNA: TGCGCCAGCAGCGAACAGGGAGGGTCATCGTTAACCGGGGAGCTGTTTTTT
CDR3 protein: CASSEQGGSSLTGELFF

V gene: TRBV3-1/TRBV3-2
D gene: .
J gene: TRBJ2-2
clone size: .
CDR3 DNA: TGTGCCAGCAGCCCACTAGAGGCCGGGGAGCTGTTTTTT
CDR3 protein: CASSPLEAGELFF

V gene: TRBV7-2
D gene: .
J gene: TRBJ1-2
clone size: once
CDR3 DNA: TGTGCCAGCAGCTTAGGCAGGGGCAATGGCTACACCTTC
CDR3 protein: CASSLGRGNGYTF

V gene: TRBV14
D gene: TRBD1
J gene: TRBJ1-2
clone size: .
CDR3 DNA: TGTGCCAGCAGCCCTTTGACAGGGGGTCTTGGCTACACCTTC
CDR3 protein: CASSPLTGGLGYTF

V gene: TRBV19
D gene: TRBD1
J gene: TRBJ1-6
clone size: .
CDR3 DNA: TGTGCCAGTAGTAAGAGACAGGGCGGAGTGAGGCCCTATAATTCACCCCTCCACTTT
CDR3 protein: CASSKRQGGVRPYNSPLHF

V gene: TRBV30
D gene: TRBD1
J gene: TRBJ1-4
clone size: .
CDR3 DNA: TGTGCCTGGAAGGGGACAGACAAAAACTATAATGAAAAACTGTTTTTT
CDR3 protein: CAWKGTDKNYNEKLFF

V gene: TRBV7-9
D gene: .
J gene: TRBJ1-2
clone size: .
CDR3 DNA: TGTGCCAGCAGCTTAGATCGGGGGGCGACCTATGGCTACACCTTC
CDR3 protein: CASSLDRGATYGYTF

V gene: TRBV5-1
D gene: TRBD2
J gene: TRBJ2-2
clone size: .
CDR3 DNA: TGCGCCAGCAGCGCCGGGACTAGCGGGGGGTTGCTTAACACCGGGGAGCTGTTTTTT
CDR3 protein: CASSAGTSGGLLNTGELFF

V gene: TRBV9
D gene: TRBD1
J gene: TRBJ2-5
clone size: .
CDR3 DNA: TGTGCCAGCAGCCCACGGACAGGGGGGCAAGAGACCCAGTACTTC
CDR3 protein: CASSPRTGGQETQYF

V gene: TRBV6-2/TRBV6-3
D gene: .
J gene: TRBJ2-1
clone size: .
CDR3 DNA: TGTGCCAGCAGTTTAGATGGTGATATACCAAGGGGGCAGTTCTTC
CDR3 protein: CASSLDGDIPRGQFF

V gene: TRBV6-2/TRBV6-3
D gene: .
J gene: TRBJ1-6
clone size: .
CDR3 DNA: TGTGCCAGCAGTTATGCAGGGAATAATTCACCCCTCCACTTT
CDR3 protein: CASSYAGNNSPLHF

V gene: TRBV7-2
D gene: .
J gene: TRBJ1-1
clone size: .
CDR3 DNA: TGTGCCAGCAGCTTCGGGGTGAGGACTGAAGCTTTCTTT
CDR3 protein: CASSFGVRTEAFF

V gene: TRBV5-3
D gene: TRBD1
J gene: TRBJ1-2
clone size: .
CDR3 DNA: TGTGCCAGAAGCTCCGACAGGGGACGGGGTGGCTACACCTTC
CDR3 protein: CARSSDRGRGGYTF

V gene: TRBV7-2
D gene: .
J gene: TRBJ1-2
clone size: .
CDR3 DNA: TGTGCCAGCAGCTTAGTTGGCTTGGGCCGAGGAGGGGTCTATGGCTACACCTTC
CDR3 protein: CASSLVGLGRGGVYGYTF

V gene: TRBV28
D gene: .
J gene: TRBJ1-3
clone size: .
CDR3 DNA: TGTGCCAGCAGCCCCAGAAAGAACTCTGGAAACACCATATATTTT
CDR3 protein: CASSPRKNSGNTIYF

V gene: TRBV6-5
D gene: .
J gene: TRBJ2-5
clone size: .
CDR3 DNA: TGTGCCAGCGGGGGGAAGTATGGTATCGAGACCCAGTACTTC
CDR3 protein: CASGGKYGIETQYF

V gene: TRBV13
D gene: .
J gene: TRBJ1-6
clone size: .
CDR3 DNA: TGTGCCAGCAGCTTGGGGACTCGCTCACCCCTCCACTTT
CDR3 protein: CASSLGTRSPLHF

V gene: TRBV23-1
D gene: TRBD1
J gene: TRBJ1-2
clone size: .
CDR3 DNA: TGCGCCAGCAGACCCCAACGACCGGACAGGGTTCGATCTAGCTACACCTTC
CDR3 protein: CASRPQRPDRVRSSYTF

V gene: TRBV25-1
D gene: .
J gene: TRBJ1-2
clone size: .
CDR3 DNA: TGTGCCAGCAGGGGGGGGCTTGAGGGCTATGGCTACACCTTC
CDR3 protein: CASRGGLEGYGYTF

V gene: TRBV5-5
D gene: .
J gene: TRBJ1-5
clone size: .
CDR3 DNA: TGTGCCAGCAGCGTTCTAATTGAGAGCAATCAGCCCCAGCATTTT
CDR3 protein: CASSVLIESNQPQHF

V gene: TRBV9
D gene: TRBD2
J gene: TRBJ2-1
clone size: .
CDR3 DNA: TGTGCCAGCAGCGTCAGCGGGGGTCACCTTGAGCAGTTCTTC
CDR3 protein: CASSVSGGHLEQFF

V gene: TRBV19
D gene: TRBD2
J gene: TRBJ2-3
clone size: .
CDR3 DNA: TGTGCCAGTAGGGGAGGGGGCACAGATACGCAGTATTTT
CDR3 protein: CASRGGGTDTQYF

V gene: TRBV5-6
D gene: TRBD1
J gene: TRBJ2-6
clone size: .
CDR3 DNA: TGTGCCAGCAGCTTACAGGGGGGCGGGGCCAACGTCCTGACTTTC
CDR3 protein: CASSLQGGGANVLTF

V gene: TRBV11-3
D gene: TRBD2
J gene: TRBJ2-1
clone size: .
CDR3 DNA: TGTGCCAGCAGCTTAGGGTCCACTGCGGGGGATTACAATGAGCAGTTCTTC
CDR3 protein: CASSLGSTAGDYNEQFF

V gene: TRBV7-9
D gene: .
J gene: TRBJ1-6
clone size: .
CDR3 DNA: TGTGCCAGCAGCTCAGTAGTATCTGAGGGAATTTCACCCCTCCACTTT
CDR3 protein: CASSSVVSEGISPLHF

V gene: TRBV5-4
D gene: TRBD1
J gene: TRBJ1-6
clone size: .
CDR3 DNA: TGTGCCAGCAGGGAACAGGGGACCTTGAATAATTCACCCCTCCACTTT
CDR3 protein: CASREQGTLNNSPLHF

V gene: TRBV7-9
D gene: .
J gene: TRBJ1-4
clone size: .
CDR3 DNA: TGTGCCAGCAGCGCGCAACAGAAAAAACTGTTTTTT
CDR3 protein: CASSAQQKKLFF

V gene: TRBV21-1
D gene: .
J gene: TRBJ2-2
clone size: .
CDR3 DNA: TGTGCCAGCAGCTTCAGCAGGAGGGGTATGGACACCGGGGAGCTGTTTTTT
CDR3 protein: CASSFSRRGMDTGELFF

V gene: TRBV9
D gene: .
J gene: TRBJ2-5
clone size: .
CDR3 DNA: TGTGCCAGCAGCGTAGGAGGCGGGGAGCAAGAGACCCAGTACTTC
CDR3 protein: CASSVGGGEQETQYF

V gene: TRBV9
D gene: TRBD1
J gene: TRBJ1-5
clone size: .
CDR3 DNA: TGTGCCAGCAGCGTACAGGGGGAGGATCAGCCCCAGCATTTT
CDR3 protein: CASSVQGEDQPQHF